The clone carrying this T cell receptor beta chain showed up just once. Its antigen is unidentified. The donors comprised healthy bone marrow donors. The data are from a study of cytomegalovirus exposure and HLA in healthy donors. Points from the study as a whole: Previously analyzed data showed that most TCR beta V segments were productive at a frequency of about 90% or about 30%. It was about 150 TCR beta chains that were listed as cytomegalovirus-associated. Among the sequence variants, a highly shared cluster was likely an artifact of sequencing.

The germline CDR1 and CDR2 sequences are SQVTM and ANQGSEA. V lost 4 bases to trimming and J lost 6 bases; unmatched junction nucleotides: 4. The CDR3 sequence is 13 residues long. PCR amplification relied on 60 Vbeta primers (plus 13 Jbeta primers). Sequencing was performed with immunoSEQ multiplex PCR; in TCRdb, only in-frame clones are kept and a portion is missing. The sample has over 100,000 clones; 73% are singletons. The chain combines TRBV29-1 with TRBJ2-2, with TRBD1 matching over 8 bases. The source is a middle-aged woman in good health and CMV-seropositive. The material sequenced was PBMCs. The chain's CDR3 is CSVGGQGSGELFF. The CDR3 DNA sequence: TGCAGCGTTGGCGGACAGGGCTCCGGGGAGCTGTTTTTT.